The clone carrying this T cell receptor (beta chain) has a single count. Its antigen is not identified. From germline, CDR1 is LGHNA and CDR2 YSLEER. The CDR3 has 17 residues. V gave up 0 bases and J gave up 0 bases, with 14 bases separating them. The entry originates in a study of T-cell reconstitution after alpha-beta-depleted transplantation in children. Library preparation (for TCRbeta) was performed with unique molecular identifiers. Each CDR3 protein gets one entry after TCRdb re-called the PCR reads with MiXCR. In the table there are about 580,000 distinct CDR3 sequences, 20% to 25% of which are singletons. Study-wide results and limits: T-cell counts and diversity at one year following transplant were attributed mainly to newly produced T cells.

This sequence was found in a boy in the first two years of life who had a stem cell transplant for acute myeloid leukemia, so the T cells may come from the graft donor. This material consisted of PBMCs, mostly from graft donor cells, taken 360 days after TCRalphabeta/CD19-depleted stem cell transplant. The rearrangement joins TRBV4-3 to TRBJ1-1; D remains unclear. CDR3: CASSQELRTSMNTEAFF. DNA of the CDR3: TGCGCCAGCAGCCAAGAACTTCGGACGAGTATGAACACTGAAGCTTTCTTT.